The rows below give T cell receptor beta chains drawn from one sample of a study of beta chain features in type 1 diabetes. Here immunoSEQ multiplex PCR was the method, and the copy in TCRdb shows in-frame clones only, minus some. The sample has about 900,000 clones, 15% to 20% seen once. The sequenced material came from naive CD4+ T cells from blood. All receptors come from a woman between 18 and 29 years old in good health. CDR3s include the opening cysteine and the closing phenylalanine or tryptophan. D genes are given only for firm matches. A clone size is listed for some rows: how often the clone was seen (once, few, many), or a class if it is expanded.

cdr3_aa | cdr3_nt | clone_size | v_call | d_call | j_call
CSVGHFPPGTASGNTIYF | TGCAGCGTTGGACACTTCCCTCCCGGGACTGCCTCTGGAAACACCATATATTTT | few | TRBV29-1 | - | TRBJ1-3
CASSQPGTRISNEQFF | TGCGCCAGCAGCCAACCCGGGACTAGAATATCCAATGAGCAGTTCTTC | - | TRBV4-1 | TRBD2 | TRBJ2-1
CASTDFNTDTQYF | TGTGCCAGTACTGACTTTAACACAGATACGCAGTATTTT | - | TRBV19 | - | TRBJ2-3
CASSENRGNEQFF | TGTGCCAGCAGTGAGAACAGGGGTAATGAGCAGTTCTTC | - | TRBV6-5 | TRBD1 | TRBJ2-1
CASSRSNEQFF | TGTGCCAGCAGCCGTTCCAATGAGCAGTTCTTC | few | TRBV5-6 | - | TRBJ2-1
CASSLWGQGNYGYTF | TGTGCCAGCAGTTTATGGGGACAGGGGAACTATGGCTACACCTTC | - | TRBV28 | TRBD1 | TRBJ1-2
CASSTRTGTYEQYF | TGTGCCAGCAGCACCCGGACAGGGACATACGAGCAGTACTTC | few | TRBV7-9 | TRBD1 | TRBJ2-7
CASSQAPGLGGYEQYF | TGCGCCAGCAGCCAAGCCCCGGGACTAGGGGGCTACGAGCAGTACTTC | - | TRBV4-3 | TRBD2 | TRBJ2-7
CASSIGPANAQFF | TGTGCCAGTAGTATAGGTCCTGCGAACGCTCAGTTCTTC | few | TRBV19 | - | TRBJ2-1
CASRPGGSRNEQFF | TGTGCCAGCAGACCAGGGGGCTCTCGCAATGAGCAGTTCTTC | few | TRBV2 | TRBD1 | TRBJ2-1
CASSPTSGAYNEQFF | TGTGCCAGCAGCCCGACTAGCGGGGCCTACAATGAGCAGTTCTTC | - | TRBV7-2 | TRBD2 | TRBJ2-1
CASRTTGEKLFF | TGTGCCAGCAGGACGACAGGGGAAAAACTGTTTTTT | - | TRBV6-5 | TRBD1 | TRBJ1-4
CASSPAGRGLRNQPQHF | TGTGCCAGCAGTCCCGCCGGGAGGGGGCTACGCAATCAGCCCCAGCATTTT | few | TRBV28 | TRBD1 | TRBJ1-5
CASSLARSAVNTEAFF | TGCGCCAGCAGCTTGGCCCGTAGTGCGGTGAACACTGAAGCTTTCTTT | - | TRBV5-1 | - | TRBJ1-1
CASSSSGTGKAGNTIYF | TGTGCCAGCAGCTCTTCCGGGACAGGGAAGGCTGGAAACACCATATATTTT | - | TRBV5-4 | TRBD1 | TRBJ1-3
CASSQPRTSRYNEQFF | TGCGCCAGCAGCCAACCACGGACTAGCAGATACAATGAGCAGTTCTTC | - | TRBV4-1 | TRBD2 | TRBJ2-1
CASSQQTGPYGYTF | TGTGCCAGCAGCCAACAGACAGGACCCTATGGCTACACCTTC | few | TRBV7-2 | - | TRBJ1-2
CASSLSLGQYEQYF | TGTGCCAGCAGCTTGTCTTTGGGGCAGTACGAGCAGTACTTC | - | TRBV5-5 | - | TRBJ2-7
CASSLTGTVNTEAFF | TGTGCCAGCAGCTTGACCGGGACAGTGAACACTGAAGCTTTCTTT | - | TRBV5-6 | TRBD1 | TRBJ1-1
CASALNYGYTF | TGTGCCAGCGCCCTTAACTATGGCTACACCTTC | - | TRBV6-6 | - | TRBJ1-2
CASSIDRADGELFF | TGTGCCAGTAGTATAGATCGAGCCGACGGGGAGCTGTTTTTT | few | TRBV19 | - | TRBJ2-2
CASSLLAGNEQFF | TGTGCCAGCAGCCTACTAGCGGGCAATGAGCAGTTCTTC | few | TRBV11-2 | TRBD2 | TRBJ2-1
CASVDLALFTDTQYF | TGTGCCAGCGTGGACTTGGCGCTATTCACAGATACGCAGTATTTT | - | TRBV6-6 | - | TRBJ2-3
CASSPARTPTEAFF | TGTGCCAGCAGCCCTGCTCGGACTCCCACTGAAGCTTTCTTT | - | TRBV14 | - | TRBJ1-1
CASSASRYQETQYF | TGTGCCAGCAGCGCCTCTAGGTACCAAGAGACCCAGTACTTC | few | TRBV7-2 | - | TRBJ2-5
CASSPQLMQGPYEQYF | TGTGCCAGCTCACCACAATTGATGCAGGGTCCCTACGAGCAGTACTTC | few | TRBV18 | - | TRBJ2-7
CASRLALTGELFF | TGCGCCAGCAGGCTAGCGTTAACCGGGGAGCTGTTTTTT | few | TRBV5-1 | - | TRBJ2-2
CASRSTDEYEQYF | TGTGCCAGTAGAAGTACAGATGAATACGAGCAGTACTTC | few | TRBV28 | - | TRBJ2-7
CASSPLLPQETQYF | TGTGCCAGCAGTCCCCTCCTCCCCCAAGAGACCCAGTACTTC | many | TRBV6-6 | - | TRBJ2-5
CASSSRLEGEQYF | TGTGCCAGCAGCTCACGACTAGAGGGTGAGCAGTACTTC | - | TRBV7-2 | - | TRBJ2-7
CAISGGRTTNNEQFF | TGTGCCATCAGTGGGGGGCGGACTACTAACAATGAGCAGTTCTTC | - | TRBV10-3 | - | TRBJ2-1
CASTGGPSSGANVLTF | TGTGCCAGCACTGGAGGCCCATCCTCTGGGGCCAACGTCCTGACTTTC | few | TRBV7-9 | - | TRBJ2-6
CASSLKSPGQGATQPQHF | TGTGCCAGCAGTTTAAAGAGTCCGGGACAGGGGGCCACTCAGCCCCAGCATTTT | - | TRBV27 | TRBD1 | TRBJ1-5
CASSSWTGQETQYF | TGTGCCAGCAGTTCCTGGACAGGACAAGAGACCCAGTACTTC | - | TRBV13 | TRBD1 | TRBJ2-5
CASSPGGASTRKYEQYF | TGTGCCAGCAGCCCGGGGGGGGCTTCGACTAGGAAATACGAGCAGTACTTC | - | TRBV9 | TRBD2 | TRBJ2-7
CASSYRRAQETQYF | TGTGCCAGCAGCTATCGGAGGGCCCAAGAGACCCAGTACTTC | - | TRBV7-2 | - | TRBJ2-5